These 2 T cell receptor beta chains share one sample of origin, sequenced in a study of vaccination and CD4 T cells after COVID-19. Stated treatment: roughly 10-day PBMC culture with coronavirus spike peptide pools or control peptides (ViraFEST assay). Sequenced with the Oncomine TCR Beta short-read assay was DNA taken from cultured CD4+ T cells. TCRdb fed the PCR reads into MiXCR, producing one record per CDR3 protein. The sample carries 15,000 to 20,000 distinct CDR3 sequences, over 40% recorded once. For these TCRs, the target antigens are not known. Sequences were derived from CD4+ T cells from blood, cultured in vitro, sampled after SARS-CoV-2 vaccination. These receptors all come from a human donor who had recovered from COVID-19.

This chain links TRBV6-5 with TRBJ2-3; tentative D call: TRBD2 (6 bases). CDR3 size: 18 residues. The germline V and J ends were trimmed by 3 bases and 0 bases, with 19 bases remaining between them. The germline gives CDR1 MNHEY, CDR2 SVGAGI. The CDR3 coding sequence is TGTGCCAGCAGTTATACAAAACCGGGGAGCGGGAGCACAGATACGCAGTATTTT. It yields the protein CASSYTKPGSGSTDTQYF.

The chain recombines TRBV27 with TRBJ2-7, with 10 positions matching TRBD1. With 5 bases clipped from V and 0 bases from J, the junction kept 7 bases outside the gene matches. Looked up from germline, CDR1 is MNHEY and CDR2 is SMNVEV (reference sequence). CDR3 length: 16 residues. This CDR3 is CASSSPGQGTSYEQYF. Written as DNA, the CDR3 is TGTGCCAGCAGTAGTCCGGGACAGGGGACCTCCTACGAGCAGTACTTC.